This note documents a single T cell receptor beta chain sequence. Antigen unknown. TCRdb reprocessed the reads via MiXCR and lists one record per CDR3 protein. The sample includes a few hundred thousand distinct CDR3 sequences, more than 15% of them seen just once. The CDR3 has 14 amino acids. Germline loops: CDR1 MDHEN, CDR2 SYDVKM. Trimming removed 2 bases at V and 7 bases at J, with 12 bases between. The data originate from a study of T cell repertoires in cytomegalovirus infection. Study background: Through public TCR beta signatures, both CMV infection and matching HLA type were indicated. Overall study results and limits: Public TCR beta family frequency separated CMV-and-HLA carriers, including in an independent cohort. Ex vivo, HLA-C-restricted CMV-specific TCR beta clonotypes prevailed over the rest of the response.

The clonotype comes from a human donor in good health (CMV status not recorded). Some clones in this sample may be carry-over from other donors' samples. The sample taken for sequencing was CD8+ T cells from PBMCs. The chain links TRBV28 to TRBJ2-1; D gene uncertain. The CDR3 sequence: CASSLMSEVNEQFF. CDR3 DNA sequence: TGTGCCAGCAGTTTAATGTCTGAGGTTAATGAGCAGTTCTTC.